The 9 T cell receptor beta chains given below trace back to one sample, sequenced in a study of identical twins. TCRdb re-called the 5' RACE reads through MiXCR, storing one row per CDR3 protein. Seen here are about 470,000 distinct CDR3 sequences, roughly 26% observed once, and the top ten hold about 3%. These records were also assigned to another study, of T cells expressing NK-cell markers.

Sequencing was performed on CD4+ T cells sorted from blood. The receptor source for this set is a woman aged 18 to 35 in good health.

The genes are TRBV5-1 and TRBJ2-2, with D hard to call. The ends were cut back, 0 bases at V and 7 bases at J, with 10 bases in the middle. In germline, CDR1 is SGHRS, CDR2 YFSETQ. The CDR3 is made up of 14 amino acids. This CDR3 reads CASSLGQAIGELFF. CDR3 bases: TGCGCCAGCAGCTTGGGTCAGGCTATCGGGGAGCTGTTTTTT. Complete variable domain (other parts from reference TRBV5-1 and TRBJ2-2): KAGVTQTPRYLIKTRGQQVTLSCSPISGHRSVSWYQQTPGQGLQFLFEYFSETQRNKGNFPGRFSGRQFSNSRSEMNVSTLELGDSALYLCASSLGQAIGELFFGEGSRLTVL.

This clonotype was picked up a small number of times. J is TRBJ2-7 and V is TRBV7-8; perhaps TRBD2 as D (7 bases). Trimming removed 3 bases from V and 3 bases from J, with 18 bases in between. CDR3 length: 16 amino acids. From germline, CDR1 is SGHVS and CDR2 FQNEAQ. DNA for the CDR3: TGTGCCAGCAGCTTGATGGGGGCTAGCGGTCTCTACGAGCAGTACTTC. Translating it yields CASSLMGASGLYEQYF.

The rearrangement links TRBV5-1 to TRBJ2-5, with D possibly TRBD1 on 6 matching bases. Germline values: CDR1 SGHRS, CDR2 YFSETQ. Trimming stripped 4 bases from V and 2 bases from J, with 18 bases between. The length of the CDR3 is 16 residues. The DNA for the CDR3 is TGCGCCAGCAGCCGAGGAGATCGGACAGATCAAGAGACCCAGTACTTC. Encoded protein: CASSRGDRTDQETQYF.

A few counts support this clonotype. The rearrangement joins TRBV6-5 to TRBJ1-1; D is undetermined. Per germline, CDR1 MNHEY and CDR2 SVGAGI. With 2 bases removed from V and 1 base from J, the gap between germline ends came to 8 bases. The CDR3 covers 14 residues. CDR3 sequence: CASSYRGTNTEAFF. CDR3 nucleotide sequence: TGTGCCAGCAGTTACCGAGGCACGAACACTGAAGCTTTCTTT.

Many counts were recorded for this clonotype. This rearrangement joins TRBV3-1 to TRBJ2-1, with D possibly matching TRBD2 (5 bases). This CDR3 spans 13 amino acids. Germline V gene data show CDR1 as LGHDT and CDR2 as YNNKEL (reference sequence). Trimming took 4 bases from V and 3 from J, leaving 7 bases between them. CDR3 residues: CASSPGIYNEQFF. CDR3 DNA sequence: TGTGCCAGCAGCCCCGGGATCTACAATGAGCAGTTCTTC.

The genes are TRBV20-1 and TRBJ2-1; possibly TRBD2 for D (6 bases). The germline V gene encodes CDR1 DFQATT and CDR2 SNEGSKA (reference sequence). Trimming took off 0 bases at V and 2 bases at J, with 11 bases between the two ends. The CDR3 has 15 amino acids. CDR3 bases: TGCAGTGCTAGAGACGCGGGGATAGCCTACAATGAGCAGTTCTTC. As protein: CSARDAGIAYNEQFF.

This clonotype was counted a few times. The chain recombines TRBV5-1 with TRBJ2-7; TRBD2 might be the D (5 bases). Germline values: CDR1 SGHRS, CDR2 YFSETQ. V lost 0 bases to trimming and J lost 2 bases, with 12 bases between them. The CDR3 loop spans 15 amino acids. The DNA of the CDR3 is TGCGCCAGCAGCTTGGATCCTCGGGGAGCCTACGAGCAGTACTTC. Protein: CASSLDPRGAYEQYF.

The chain couples TRBV7-2 to TRBJ2-7, with D hard to call. CDR1 and CDR2 from the germline V gene are SGHTA and FQGNSA. The CDR3 has 14 amino acids. Trimming shortened V by 4 bases and J by 3 bases, and 13 bases separated the two germline ends. The CDR3 nucleotides are TGTGCCAGCAGCTCAGTGGGTCCCGGCTACGAGCAGTACTTC. Translated, it gives CASSSVGPGYEQYF.

This chain links TRBV7-9 with TRBJ2-5; tentatively, D is TRBD1 or TRBD2 (6 bases each). The CDR3 has 16 residues. V was trimmed by 5 bases and J by 1 base, leaving 17 bases between them. Looked up from germline, CDR1 is SEHNR and CDR2 is FQNEAQ (reference sequence). The CDR3 protein is CASSLLVGGPQETQYF. CDR3 nucleotide sequence: TGTGCCAGCAGCCTCTTGGTGGGGGGCCCCCAAGAGACCCAGTACTTC.